A single sample gave rise to the 3 T cell receptor beta chains below, sequenced in a study of T cell responses to AZD1222 COVID-19 vaccine (dated by TCRdb to the early 2020s). The library was built by means of the immunoSEQ multiplex PCR assay. TCRdb obtained this table from immuneACCESS and retained in-frame rearrangements with V and J assigned. These tables miss some clones; where compared with another copy, unresolved V genes account for less than half of the shortfall, and the remainder is unexplained. The sample yields 180,000 or so clones; about 95% were counted once. Together, the top ten hold 0.64% of the sample. What the time point label conveys for this sample: baseline before first vaccination. The sequencing used peripheral blood, collected on day 0 of AZD1222 vaccination. Receptors were obtained from an adult in good health.

The V and J genes are TRBV5-1 and TRBJ1-1; possibly TRBD1 for D (5 bases). V dropped 4 bases and J dropped 1 base, with 11 bases sitting between them. The germline V gene encodes CDR1 SGHRS and CDR2 YFSETQ. The CDR3 consists of 14 residues. CDR3 nucleotide sequence: TGCGCCAGCAGCCCAAGGGGCGCGAACACTGAAGCTTTCTTT. As protein: CASSPRGANTEAFF. Full variable domain (rest looked up from reference TRBV5-1 and TRBJ1-1): KAGVTQTPRYLIKTRGQQVTLSCSPISGHRSVSWYQQTPGQGLQFLFEYFSETQRNKGNFPGRFSGRQFSNSRSEMNVSTLELGDSALYLCASSPRGANTEAFFGQGTRLTVV.

The chain carries TRBV27 and TRBJ1-1, with D possibly TRBD1 on 5 matching bases. Germline V gene data show CDR1 as MNHEY and CDR2 as SMNVEV (reference sequence). Trimming cost V 0 bases and J 5 bases, with 10 bases left between them. The CDR3 runs 14 residues. The CDR3 spells CASSLSSGRTEAFF. The CDR3 bases are TGTGCCAGCAGTTTATCGTCAGGGAGGACTGAAGCTTTCTTT.

The chain has TRBV5-1 and TRBJ2-5, with 8 bases that match TRBD2. Germline CDR1 SGHRS, CDR2 YFSETQ. This CDR3 is 13 amino acids long. V shed 6 bases, J shed 2 bases, and the junction held 3 bases outside the gene matches. CDR3 nucleotide sequence: TGCGCCAGCACCCCGGGAGGGCAAGAGACCCAGTACTTC. This translates into CASTPGGQETQYF.